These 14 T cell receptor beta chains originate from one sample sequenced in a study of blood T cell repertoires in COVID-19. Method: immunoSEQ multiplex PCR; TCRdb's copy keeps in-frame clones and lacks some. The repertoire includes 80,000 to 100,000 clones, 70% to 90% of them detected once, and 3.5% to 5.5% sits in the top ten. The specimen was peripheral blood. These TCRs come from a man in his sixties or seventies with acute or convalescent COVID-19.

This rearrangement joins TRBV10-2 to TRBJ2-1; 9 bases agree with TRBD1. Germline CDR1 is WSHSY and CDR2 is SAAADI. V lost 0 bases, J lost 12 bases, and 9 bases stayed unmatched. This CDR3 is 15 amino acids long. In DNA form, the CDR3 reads TGCGCCAGCAGTGAGTCAGCCGGGACAGGGAGCGTGCAGTTCTTC. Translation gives CASSESAGTGSVQFF.

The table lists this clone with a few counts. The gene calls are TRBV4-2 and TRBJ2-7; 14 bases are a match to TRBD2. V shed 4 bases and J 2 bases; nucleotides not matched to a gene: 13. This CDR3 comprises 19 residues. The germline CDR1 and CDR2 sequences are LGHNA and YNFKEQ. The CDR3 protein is CASSPHTTSGGAVAYEQYF. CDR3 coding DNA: TGTGCCAGCAGCCCTCACACGACTAGCGGGGGGGCCGTCGCCTACGAGCAGTACTTC.

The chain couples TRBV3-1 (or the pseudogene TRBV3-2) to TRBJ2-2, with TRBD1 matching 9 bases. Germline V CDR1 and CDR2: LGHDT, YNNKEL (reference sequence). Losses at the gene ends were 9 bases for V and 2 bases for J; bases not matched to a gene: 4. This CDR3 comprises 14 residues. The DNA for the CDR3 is TGTGCCAGTCGAACAGGGGGCAACACCGGGGAGCTGTTTTTT. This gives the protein CASRTGGNTGELFF.

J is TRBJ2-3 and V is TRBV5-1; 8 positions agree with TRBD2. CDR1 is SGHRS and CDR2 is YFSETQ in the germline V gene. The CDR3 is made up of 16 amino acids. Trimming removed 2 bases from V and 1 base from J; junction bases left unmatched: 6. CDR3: CASSLSRSGGTDTQYF. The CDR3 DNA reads TGCGCCAGCAGCTTATCCCGTAGCGGGGGCACAGATACGCAGTATTTT.

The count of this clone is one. The CDR3 bases are TGCGCCAGCAGCTTGGAGCAGGGGCGTCCTAGAGATACGCAGTATTTT. Translation gives CASSLEQGRPRDTQYF. The chain has TRBV5-1 and TRBJ2-3, with D perhaps TRBD1 (6 bases). There are 16 residues in the CDR3. Trimming took off 0 bases at V and 5 bases at J, with 16 bases between the two ends. Per the germline V gene, CDR1 is SGHRS and CDR2 is YFSETQ. The variable domain in full, with the rest retrieved from reference TRBV5-1 and TRBJ2-3, is KAGVTQTPRYLIKTRGQQVTLSCSPISGHRSVSWYQQTPGQGLQFLFEYFSETQRNKGNFPGRFSGRQFSNSRSEMNVSTLELGDSALYLCASSLEQGRPRDTQYFGPGTRLTVL.

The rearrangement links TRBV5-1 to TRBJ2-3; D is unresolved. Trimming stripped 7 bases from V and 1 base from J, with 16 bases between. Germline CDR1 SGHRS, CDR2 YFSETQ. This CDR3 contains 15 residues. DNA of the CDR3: TGCGCCAGCGGATCTTGGCGGTCTGGCACAGATACGCAGTATTTT. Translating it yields CASGSWRSGTDTQYF.

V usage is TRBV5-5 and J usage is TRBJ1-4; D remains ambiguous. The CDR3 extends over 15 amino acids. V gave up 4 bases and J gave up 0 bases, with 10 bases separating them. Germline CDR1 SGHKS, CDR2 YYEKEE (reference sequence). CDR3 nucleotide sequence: TGTGCCAGCAGCCCCGGGAAGTCAACTAATGAAAAACTGTTTTTT. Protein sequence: CASSPGKSTNEKLFF.

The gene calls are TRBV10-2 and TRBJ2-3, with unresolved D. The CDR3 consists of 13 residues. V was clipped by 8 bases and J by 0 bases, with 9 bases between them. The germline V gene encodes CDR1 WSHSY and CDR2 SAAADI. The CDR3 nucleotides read TGCGCCAGCTGCAGGTTTAGCACAGATACGCAGTATTTT. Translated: CASCRFSTDTQYF.

CDR3: CASSPSRTGSSYNSPLHF. The CDR3, as DNA: TGTGCCAGCAGCCCTTCCCGGACAGGGAGCTCCTATAATTCACCCCTCCACTTT. The rearrangement joins TRBV11-2 to TRBJ1-6; 8 nucleotides align to TRBD1. The V segment lost 5 bases and the J segment 0 bases; nucleotides outside the gene matches: 9. CDR3 length equals 18 residues. Germline CDR1 SGHAT, CDR2 FQNNGV.

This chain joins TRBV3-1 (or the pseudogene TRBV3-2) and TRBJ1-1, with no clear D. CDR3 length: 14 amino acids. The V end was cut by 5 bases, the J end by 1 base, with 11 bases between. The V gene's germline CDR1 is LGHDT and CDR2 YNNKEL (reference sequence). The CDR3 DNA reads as TGTGCCAGCAGCGAGCGGCTCAGGAACACTGAAGCTTTCTTT. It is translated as CASSERLRNTEAFF.

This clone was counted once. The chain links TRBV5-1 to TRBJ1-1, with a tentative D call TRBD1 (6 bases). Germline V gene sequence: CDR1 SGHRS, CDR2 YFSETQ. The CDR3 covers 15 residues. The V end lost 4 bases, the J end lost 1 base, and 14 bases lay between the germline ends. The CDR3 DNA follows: TGCGCCAGCAGCCCTGTTGGGGGCGAGAACACTGAAGCTTTCTTT. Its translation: CASSPVGGENTEAFF.

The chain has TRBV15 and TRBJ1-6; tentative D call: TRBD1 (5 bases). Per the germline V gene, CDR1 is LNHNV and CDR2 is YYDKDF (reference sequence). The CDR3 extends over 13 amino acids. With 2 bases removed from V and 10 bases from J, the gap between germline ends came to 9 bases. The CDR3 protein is CATSRQGFSPLHF. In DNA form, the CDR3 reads TGTGCCACCAGCAGACAGGGTTTCTCACCCCTCCACTTT.

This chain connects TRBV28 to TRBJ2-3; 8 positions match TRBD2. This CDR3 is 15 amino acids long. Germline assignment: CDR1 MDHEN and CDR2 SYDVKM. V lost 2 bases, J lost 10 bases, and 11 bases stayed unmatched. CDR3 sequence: CASSLLLSGGPAQYF. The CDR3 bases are TGTGCCAGCAGTTTACTTCTCAGCGGGGGCCCCGCGCAGTATTTT.

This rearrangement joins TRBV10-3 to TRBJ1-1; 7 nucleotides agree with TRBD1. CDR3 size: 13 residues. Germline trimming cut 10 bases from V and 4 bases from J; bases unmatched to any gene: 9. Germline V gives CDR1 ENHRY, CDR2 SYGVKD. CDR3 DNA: TGTGCCAGCCGAAAGGGGGCCGGCACTGAAGCTTTCTTT. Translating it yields CASRKGAGTEAFF.